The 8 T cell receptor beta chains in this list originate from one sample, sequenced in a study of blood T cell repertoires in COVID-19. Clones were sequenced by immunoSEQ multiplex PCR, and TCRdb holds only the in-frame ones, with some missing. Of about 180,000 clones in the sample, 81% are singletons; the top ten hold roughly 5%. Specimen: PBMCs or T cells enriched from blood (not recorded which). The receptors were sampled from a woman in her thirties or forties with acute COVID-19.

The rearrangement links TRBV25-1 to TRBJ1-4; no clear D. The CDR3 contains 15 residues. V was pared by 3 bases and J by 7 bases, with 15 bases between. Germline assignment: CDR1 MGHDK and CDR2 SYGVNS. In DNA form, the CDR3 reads TGTGCCAGCAGTGATTCGCGTCCGGCAGGTGAAAAACTGTTTTTT. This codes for CASSDSRPAGEKLFF.

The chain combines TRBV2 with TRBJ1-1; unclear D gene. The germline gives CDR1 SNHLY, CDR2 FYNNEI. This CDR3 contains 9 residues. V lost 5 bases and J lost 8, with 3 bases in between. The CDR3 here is CASSPEAFF. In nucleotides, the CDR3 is TGTGCCAGCAGTCCGGAAGCTTTCTTT.

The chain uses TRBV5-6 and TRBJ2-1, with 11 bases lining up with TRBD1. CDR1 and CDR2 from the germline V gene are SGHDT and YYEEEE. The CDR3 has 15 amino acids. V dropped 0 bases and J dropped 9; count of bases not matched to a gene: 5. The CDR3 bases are TGTGCCAGCAGCTTGGTGAGCGGGACAGGGGGTGAGCAGTTCTTC. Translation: CASSLVSGTGGEQFF.

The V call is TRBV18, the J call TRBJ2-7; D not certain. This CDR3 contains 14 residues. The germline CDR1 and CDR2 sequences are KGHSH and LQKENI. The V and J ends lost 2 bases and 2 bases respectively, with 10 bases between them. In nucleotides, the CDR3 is TGTGCCAGCTCACCAGTGTCAGTGCCCTACGAGCAGTACTTC. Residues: CASSPVSVPYEQYF.

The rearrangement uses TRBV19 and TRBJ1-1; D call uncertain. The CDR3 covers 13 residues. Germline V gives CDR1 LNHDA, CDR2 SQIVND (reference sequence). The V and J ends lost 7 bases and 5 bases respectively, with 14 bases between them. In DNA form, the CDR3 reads TGTGCCAGTATCATGACGGGTGGGACTGAAGCTTTCTTT. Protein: CASIMTGGTEAFF.

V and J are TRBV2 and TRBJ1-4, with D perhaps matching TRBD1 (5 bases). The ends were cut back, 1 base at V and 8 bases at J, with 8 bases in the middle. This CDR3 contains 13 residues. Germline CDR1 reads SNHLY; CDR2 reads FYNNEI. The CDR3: CASSEVRAEKLFF. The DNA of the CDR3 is TGTGCCAGCAGTGAAGTCAGGGCGGAAAAACTGTTTTTT.

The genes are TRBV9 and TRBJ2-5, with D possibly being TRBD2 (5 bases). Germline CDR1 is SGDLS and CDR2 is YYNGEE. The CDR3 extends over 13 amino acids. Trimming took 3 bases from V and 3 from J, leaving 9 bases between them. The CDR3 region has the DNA TGTGCCAGCAGCGCCGGGAACAAAGAGACCCAGTACTTC. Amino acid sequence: CASSAGNKETQYF. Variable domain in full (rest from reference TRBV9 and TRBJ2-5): DSGVTQTPKHLITATGQRVTLRCSPRSGDLSVYWYQQSLDQGLQFLIQYYNGEERAKGNILERFSAQQFPDLHSELNLSSLELGDSALYFCASSAGNKETQYFGPGTRLLVL.

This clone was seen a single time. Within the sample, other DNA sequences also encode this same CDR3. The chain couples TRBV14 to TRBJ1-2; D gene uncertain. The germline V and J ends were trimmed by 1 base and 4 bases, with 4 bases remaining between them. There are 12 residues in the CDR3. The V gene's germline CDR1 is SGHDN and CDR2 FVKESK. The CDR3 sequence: CASSQGGYGYTF. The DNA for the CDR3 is TGTGCCAGCAGCCAAGGCGGCTATGGCTACACCTTC.